The sample holds a few counts of the clone carrying this TCR beta chain. Its antigen is unknown. This entry is derived from a study of Graves' ophthalmopathy and Graves' hyperthyroidism. General study results and limits: Blood also carried most expanded thyroid clonotypes exceeding 0.001 frequency.

For repertoire sequencing, the TCR beta CDR3 regions were amplified from RNA transcripts. The workflow started with a first-round RT-PCR run with HTBI primers and then moved on to a second-round multiplex PCR. Each CDR3 protein gets one entry after TCRdb re-called the multiplex PCR reads with MiXCR. This sample carries 300,000 to 500,000 distinct CDR3 sequences, approximately 15% of them seen once, and the ten largest clones take approximately 7%. With 7 bases removed from V and 8 bases from J, the gap between germline ends came to 17 bases. This CDR3 has 14 residues. Germline loops: CDR1 SGHAT, CDR2 FQNNGV. The authors defined stable hyperthyroidism as no ophthalmopathy within 18 months of follow-up. The diagnosis combined clinical symptoms, thyroxine, TRAb, thyroid ultrasound and orbital computed tomography scans. PBMCs were isolated from a roughly 10 ml sample of fresh peripheral blood.

This sequence was found in a woman aged 18-35 years with stable Graves' hyperthyroidism. The specimen was peripheral blood. The J gene is TRBJ2-2, the V gene TRBV11-2; D may be TRBD2 (7 bases). The CDR3 DNA is TGTGCCAGCACCCTTGGCGGGGGCCCTGGGGAGCTGTTTTTT. Encoded protein: CASTLGGGPGELFF. Drawing the rest from reference TRBV11-2 and TRBJ2-2, the complete variable domain is EAGVAQSPRYKIIEKRQSVAFWCNPISGHATLYWYQQILGQGPKLLIQFQNNGVVDDSQLPKDRFSAERLKGVDSTLKIQPAKLEDSAVYLCASTLGGGPGELFFGEGSRLTVL.